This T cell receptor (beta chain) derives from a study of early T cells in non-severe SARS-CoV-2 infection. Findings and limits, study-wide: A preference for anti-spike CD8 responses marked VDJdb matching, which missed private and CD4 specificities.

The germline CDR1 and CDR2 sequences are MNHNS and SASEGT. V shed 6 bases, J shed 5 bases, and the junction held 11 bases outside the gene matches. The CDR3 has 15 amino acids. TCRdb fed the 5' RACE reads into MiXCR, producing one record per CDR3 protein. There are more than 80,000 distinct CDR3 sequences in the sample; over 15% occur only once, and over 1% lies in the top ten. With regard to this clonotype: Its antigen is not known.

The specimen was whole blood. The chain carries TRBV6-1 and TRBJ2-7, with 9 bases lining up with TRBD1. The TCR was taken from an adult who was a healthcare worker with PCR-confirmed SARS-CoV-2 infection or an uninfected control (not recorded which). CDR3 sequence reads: CASSRGQGTANEQYF. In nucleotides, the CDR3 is TGTGCCAGCAGCCGAGGACAGGGGACAGCGAACGAGCAGTACTTC.